The clone carrying this TCR beta chain has ten or more counts. The CDR3 runs to 13 residues. Trimming removed 2 bases at V and 3 bases at J, with 7 bases between. This sample is part of a study of T-cell reconstitution after alpha-beta-depleted transplantation in children. Using unique molecular identifiers, the investigators prepared the TCRbeta library. TCRdb passed the PCR reads through MiXCR, listing each CDR3 protein once. The data contain some 340,000 distinct CDR3 sequences, about a tenth of them singletons. This sample comprised PBMCs from the stem cell graft donor, obtained from the stem cell graft. This sequence joins TRBV12-3 or TRBV12-4 and TRBJ1-1; a weak D match, TRBD1 (5 bases). This clonotype was obtained from a human donor who donated a stem cell graft to a child with acute lymphoblastic leukemia. In DNA, the CDR3 is TGTGCCAGCAGTTTATACAGGTACACTGAAGCTTTCTTT. Translating gives CASSLYRYTEAFF.